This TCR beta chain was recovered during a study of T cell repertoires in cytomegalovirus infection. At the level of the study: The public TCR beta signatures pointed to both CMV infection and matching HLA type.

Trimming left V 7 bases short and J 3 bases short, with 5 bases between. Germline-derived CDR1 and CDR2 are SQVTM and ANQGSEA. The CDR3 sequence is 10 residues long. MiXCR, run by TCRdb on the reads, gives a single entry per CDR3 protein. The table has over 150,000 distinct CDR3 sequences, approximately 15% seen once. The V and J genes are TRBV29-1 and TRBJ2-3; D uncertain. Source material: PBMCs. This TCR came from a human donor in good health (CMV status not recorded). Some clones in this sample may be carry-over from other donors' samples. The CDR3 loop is CSGLTDTQYF. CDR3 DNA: TGCAGCGGCCTAACAGATACGCAGTATTTT.